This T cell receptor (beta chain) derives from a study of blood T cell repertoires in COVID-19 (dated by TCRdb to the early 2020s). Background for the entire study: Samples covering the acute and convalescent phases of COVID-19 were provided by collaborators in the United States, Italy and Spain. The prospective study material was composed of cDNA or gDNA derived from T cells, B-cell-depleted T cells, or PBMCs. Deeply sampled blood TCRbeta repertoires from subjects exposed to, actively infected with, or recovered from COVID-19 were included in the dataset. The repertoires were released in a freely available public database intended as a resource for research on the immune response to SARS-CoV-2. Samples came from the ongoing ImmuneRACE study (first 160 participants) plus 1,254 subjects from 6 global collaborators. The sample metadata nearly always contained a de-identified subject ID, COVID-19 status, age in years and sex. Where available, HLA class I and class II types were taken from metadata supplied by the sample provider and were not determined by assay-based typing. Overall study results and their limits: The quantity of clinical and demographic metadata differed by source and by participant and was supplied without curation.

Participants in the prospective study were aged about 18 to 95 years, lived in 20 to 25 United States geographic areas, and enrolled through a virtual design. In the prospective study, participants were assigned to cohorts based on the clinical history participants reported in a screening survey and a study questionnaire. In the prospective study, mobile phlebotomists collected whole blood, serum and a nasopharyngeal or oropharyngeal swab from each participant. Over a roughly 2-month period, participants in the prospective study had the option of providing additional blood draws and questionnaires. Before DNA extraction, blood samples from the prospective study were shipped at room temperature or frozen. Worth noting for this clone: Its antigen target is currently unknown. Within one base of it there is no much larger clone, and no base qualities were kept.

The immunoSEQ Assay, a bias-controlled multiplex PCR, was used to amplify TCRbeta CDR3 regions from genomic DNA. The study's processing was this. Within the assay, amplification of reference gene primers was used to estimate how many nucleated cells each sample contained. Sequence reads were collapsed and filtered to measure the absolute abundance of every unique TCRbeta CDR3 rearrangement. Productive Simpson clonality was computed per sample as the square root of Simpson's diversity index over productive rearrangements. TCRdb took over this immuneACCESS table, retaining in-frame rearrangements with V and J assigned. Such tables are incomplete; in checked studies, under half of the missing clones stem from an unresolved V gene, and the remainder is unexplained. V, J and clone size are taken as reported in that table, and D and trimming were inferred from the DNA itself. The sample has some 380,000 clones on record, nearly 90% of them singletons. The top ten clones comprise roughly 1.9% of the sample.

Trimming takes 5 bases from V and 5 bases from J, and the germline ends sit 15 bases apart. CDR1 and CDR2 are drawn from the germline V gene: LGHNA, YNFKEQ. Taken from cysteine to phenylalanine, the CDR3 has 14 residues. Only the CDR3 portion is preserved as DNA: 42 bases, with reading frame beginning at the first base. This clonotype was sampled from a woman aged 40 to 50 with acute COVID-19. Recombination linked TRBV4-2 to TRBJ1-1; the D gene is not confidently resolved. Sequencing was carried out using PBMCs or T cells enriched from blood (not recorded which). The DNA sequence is TGTGCCAGCAGCGCTGGGCCATCGGGGACTGAAGCTTTCTTT. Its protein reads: CASSAGPSGTEAFF.